The present entry profiles one TCR beta chain with its context. Profiling relied on immunoSEQ multiplex PCR, and the TCRdb table lists in-frame clones only, not all of them. Counted here are 250,000 to 300,000 clones, 70% to 90% occurring once; the ten biggest clones make up around 15%. The source of the sample is a study of blood T cell repertoires in COVID-19. Overall study: Sites across the United States, Italy and Spain contributed samples from acute and convalescent COVID-19.

The germline CDR1 and CDR2 sequences are MDHEN and SYDVKM. The CDR3 is made up of 15 amino acids. Trimming cost V 6 bases and J 4 bases; bases outside gene matches: 7. Individuals drawn from approximately 26 US areas were roughly 18 to 95 years old. This clonotype was sampled from a man aged 18 to 29 who had recovered from COVID-19. Sequencing was done on a sample of PBMCs or T cells enriched from blood (not recorded which). The gene calls are TRBV28 and TRBJ1-2; 11 bases line up with TRBD1. The CDR3 DNA reads TGTGCCAGCAGGTCGACCGGGACAGGGGGCTATGGCTACACCTTC. It is translated as CASRSTGTGGYGYTF.